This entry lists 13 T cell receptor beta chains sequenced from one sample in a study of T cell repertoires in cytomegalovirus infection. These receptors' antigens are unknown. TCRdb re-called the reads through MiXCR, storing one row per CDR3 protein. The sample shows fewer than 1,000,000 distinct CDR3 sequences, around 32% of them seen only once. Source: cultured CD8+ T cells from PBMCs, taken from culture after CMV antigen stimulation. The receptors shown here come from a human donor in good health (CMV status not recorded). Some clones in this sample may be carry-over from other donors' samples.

The DNA for the CDR3 is TGTGCCAGCAGCCTCGCTGCGCGTAGGGTCGATGAGCAGTTCTTC. Amino acid sequence: CASSLAARRVDEQFF. This chain connects TRBV14 to TRBJ2-1; no clear D. Germline CDR1 is SGHDN and CDR2 is FVKESK. V lost 4 bases, J lost 8 bases, and 18 bases lay in between. The CDR3 contains 15 residues.

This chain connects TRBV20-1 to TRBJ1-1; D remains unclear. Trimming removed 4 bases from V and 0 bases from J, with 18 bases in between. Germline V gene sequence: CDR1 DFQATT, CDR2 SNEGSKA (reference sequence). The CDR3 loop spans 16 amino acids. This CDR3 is CSAISNARTLNTEAFF. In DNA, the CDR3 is TGCAGTGCTATATCCAACGCGAGGACCTTGAACACTGAAGCTTTCTTT.

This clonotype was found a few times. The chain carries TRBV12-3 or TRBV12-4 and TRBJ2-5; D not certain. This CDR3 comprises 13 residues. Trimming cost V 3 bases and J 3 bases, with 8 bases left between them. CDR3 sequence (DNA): TGTGCCAGCAGTTTCAGCAGTGAAGAGACCCAGTACTTC. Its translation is CASSFSSEETQYF.

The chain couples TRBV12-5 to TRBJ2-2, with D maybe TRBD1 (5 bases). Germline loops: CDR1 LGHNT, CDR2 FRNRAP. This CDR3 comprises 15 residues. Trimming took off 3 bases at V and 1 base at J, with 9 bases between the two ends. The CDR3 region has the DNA TGTGCTAGTGGTTTCCTTGACAGGAACACCGGGGAGCTGTTTTTT. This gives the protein CASGFLDRNTGELFF.

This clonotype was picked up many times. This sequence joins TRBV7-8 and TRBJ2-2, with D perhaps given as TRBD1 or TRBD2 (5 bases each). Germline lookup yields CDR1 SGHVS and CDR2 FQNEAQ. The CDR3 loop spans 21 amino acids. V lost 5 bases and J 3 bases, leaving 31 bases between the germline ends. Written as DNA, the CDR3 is TGTGCCAGCAGCCTCTTTTTAGGTCCGGGACCGCACGCCGTGGACACCGGGGAGCTGTTTTTT. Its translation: CASSLFLGPGPHAVDTGELFF. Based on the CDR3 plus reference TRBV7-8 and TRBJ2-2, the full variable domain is GAGVSQSPRYKVAKRGQDVALRCDPISGHVSLFWYQQALGQGPEFLTYFQNEAQLDKSGLPSDRFFAERPEGSVSTLKIQRTQQEDSAVYLCASSLFLGPGPHAVDTGELFFGEGSRLTVL.

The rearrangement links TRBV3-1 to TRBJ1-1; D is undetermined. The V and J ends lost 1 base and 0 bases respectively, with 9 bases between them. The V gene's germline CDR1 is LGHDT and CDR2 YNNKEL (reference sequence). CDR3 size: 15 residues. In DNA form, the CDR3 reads TGTGCCAGCAGCCAAGTCAAAGGCATGAACACTGAAGCTTTCTTT. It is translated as CASSQVKGMNTEAFF.

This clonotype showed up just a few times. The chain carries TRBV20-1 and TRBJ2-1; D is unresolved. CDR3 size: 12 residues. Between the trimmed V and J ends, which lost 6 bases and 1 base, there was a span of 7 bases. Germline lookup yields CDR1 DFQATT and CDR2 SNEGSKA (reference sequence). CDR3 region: CSAPGSYNEQFF. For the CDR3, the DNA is TGCAGTGCCCCCGGTTCCTACAATGAGCAGTTCTTC.

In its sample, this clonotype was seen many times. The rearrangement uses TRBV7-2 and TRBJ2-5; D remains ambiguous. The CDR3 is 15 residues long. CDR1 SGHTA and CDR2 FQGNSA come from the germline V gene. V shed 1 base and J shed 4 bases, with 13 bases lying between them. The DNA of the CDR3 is TGTGCCAGCAGCTTAGAGGCCCTCCGTGGAGAGACCCAGTACTTC. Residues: CASSLEALRGETQYF.

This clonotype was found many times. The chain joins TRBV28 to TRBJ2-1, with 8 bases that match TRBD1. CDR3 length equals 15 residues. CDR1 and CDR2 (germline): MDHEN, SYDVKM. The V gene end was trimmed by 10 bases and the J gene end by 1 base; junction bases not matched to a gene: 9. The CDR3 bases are TGTGCCACCGAACCGGGACAGGCATCCTACAATGAGCAGTTCTTC. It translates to CATEPGQASYNEQFF.

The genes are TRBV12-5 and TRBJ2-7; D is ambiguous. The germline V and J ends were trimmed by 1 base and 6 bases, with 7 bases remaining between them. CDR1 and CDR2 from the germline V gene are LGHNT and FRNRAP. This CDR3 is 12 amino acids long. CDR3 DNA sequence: TGTGCTAGTGGTTTGGCCCTCCCCGAGCAGTACTTC. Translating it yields CASGLALPEQYF.

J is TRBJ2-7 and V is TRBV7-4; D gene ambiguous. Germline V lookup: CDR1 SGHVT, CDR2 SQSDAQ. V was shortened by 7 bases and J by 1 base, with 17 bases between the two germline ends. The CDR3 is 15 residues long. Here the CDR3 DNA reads TGTGCCAGCACCGCTTCCAGGAGAAAGTCCTACGAGCAGTACTTC. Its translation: CASTASRRKSYEQYF.

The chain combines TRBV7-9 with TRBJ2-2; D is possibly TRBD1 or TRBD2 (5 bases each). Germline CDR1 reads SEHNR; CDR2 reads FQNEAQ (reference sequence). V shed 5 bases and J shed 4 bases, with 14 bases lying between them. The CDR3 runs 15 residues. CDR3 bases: TGTGCCAGCAGCACCGGGACCTTGGGCACCGGGGAGCTGTTTTTT. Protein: CASSTGTLGTGELFF.

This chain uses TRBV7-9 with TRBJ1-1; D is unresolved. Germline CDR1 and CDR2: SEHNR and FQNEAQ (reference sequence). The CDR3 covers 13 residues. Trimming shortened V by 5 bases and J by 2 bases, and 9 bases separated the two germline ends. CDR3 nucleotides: TGTGCCAGCAGCGTTTTCGATAACACTGAAGCTTTCTTT. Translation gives CASSVFDNTEAFF.